The T cell receptor (beta chain) described here comes from a study of a mutant IDH1 vaccine in newly diagnosed glioma. Background on the study: Initiation of the vaccine course occurred 4-6 weeks after radiotherapy alone, or alongside temozolomide cycles. Patients got radiotherapy, temozolomide, or both beforehand, and most got both.

This clone was seen a few times. Antigen: not known. Method: immunoSEQ multiplex PCR; TCRdb's copy keeps in-frame clones and lacks some. This table has 60,000 or so clones, 89% appearing once. Time point meaning: week 11, during vaccination. Doses comprised 300 ug of mutant IDH1 20-mer peptide each, plus topical imiquimod. V lost 5 bases and J 1 base, leaving 20 bases between the germline ends. The CDR3 consists of 17 residues. Germline lookup yields CDR1 KGHSH and CDR2 LQKENI. V usage is TRBV18 and J usage is TRBJ1-2; TRBD1 might be the D (6 bases). The sequence derives from a man aged 35-49 years with glioma. The sequencing here drew on PBMCs, taken from a glioma patient whose treatment included an IDH1 peptide vaccine. This CDR3 is CASSTPNLGGRNYGYTF. The DNA of the CDR3 is TGTGCCAGCTCAACCCCAAACCTCGGGGGGCGTAACTATGGCTACACCTTC.